The source of this T cell receptor beta chain is a study of blood T cell repertoires in COVID-19. As for the study in general: From the United States, Italy and Spain came samples of acute and convalescent COVID-19. Sample material is recorded as cDNA or gDNA derived from T cells, B-cell-depleted T cells, or PBMCs.

The CDR3 length is 15 residues. The V gene lost 6 bases and the J gene lost 3 bases, with 15 bases spanning the gap. Recruited during active infection, patients (from Seattle) were subsequently followed longitudinally. Original handling: Estimation of nucleated cell counts was performed using reference gene primer amplification. Sequenced by immunoSEQ multiplex PCR; TCRdb stores in-frame clones only, minus some. The V and J calls and clone size were taken over from that table, and D and trimming were inferred from the DNA. The data hold 350,000 to 500,000 clones, with around nine tenths observed a single time.

The clonotype originates from a man aged 18 to 29 with COVID-19, enrolled during active disease. The chain uses TRBV23-1 and TRBJ1-5, with unresolved D. TRBV23-1 is recorded as an ORF, its role being uncertain. Sequenced: peripheral blood. The CDR3 DNA is TGCGCCAGCAGCGACGGTCCGGGATCCAATCAGCCCCAGCATTTT. It specifies CASSDGPGSNQPQHF.